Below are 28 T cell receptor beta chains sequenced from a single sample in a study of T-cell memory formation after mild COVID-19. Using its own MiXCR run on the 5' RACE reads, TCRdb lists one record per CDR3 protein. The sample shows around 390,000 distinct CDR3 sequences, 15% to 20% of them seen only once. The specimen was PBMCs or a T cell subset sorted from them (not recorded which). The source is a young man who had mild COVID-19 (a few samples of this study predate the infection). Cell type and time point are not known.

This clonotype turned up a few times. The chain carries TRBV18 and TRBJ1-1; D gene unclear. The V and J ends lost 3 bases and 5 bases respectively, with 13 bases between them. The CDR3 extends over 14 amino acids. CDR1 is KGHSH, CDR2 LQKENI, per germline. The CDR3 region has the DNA TGTGCCAGCTCACCTAGTGTCCAAACGACTGAAGCTTTCTTT. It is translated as CASSPSVQTTEAFF.

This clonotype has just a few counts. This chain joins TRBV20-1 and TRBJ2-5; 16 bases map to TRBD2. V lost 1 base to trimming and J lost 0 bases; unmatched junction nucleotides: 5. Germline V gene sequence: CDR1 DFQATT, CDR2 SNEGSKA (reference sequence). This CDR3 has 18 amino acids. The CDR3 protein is CSARAVGLAGGYQETQYF. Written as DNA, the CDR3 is TGCAGTGCTAGAGCCGTGGGACTAGCGGGGGGGTACCAAGAGACCCAGTACTTC.

The CDR3 loop is CSAPQYISRGYGYTF. The DNA for the CDR3 is TGCAGTGCACCACAATATATCTCGAGGGGGTATGGCTACACCTTC. V usage is TRBV20-1 and J usage is TRBJ1-2, with a possible D match to TRBD1 (6 bases). This CDR3 region has 15 residues. V lost 6 bases, J lost 5 bases, and 22 bases lay in between. Germline V CDR1 and CDR2: DFQATT, SNEGSKA (reference sequence).

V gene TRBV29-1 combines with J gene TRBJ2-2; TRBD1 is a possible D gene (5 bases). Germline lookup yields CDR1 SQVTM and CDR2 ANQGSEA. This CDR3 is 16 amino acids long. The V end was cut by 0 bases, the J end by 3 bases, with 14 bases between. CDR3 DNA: TGCAGCGTTGAAGATGGTCCGCCAGGGTACACCGGGGAGCTGTTTTTT. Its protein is CSVEDGPPGYTGELFF.

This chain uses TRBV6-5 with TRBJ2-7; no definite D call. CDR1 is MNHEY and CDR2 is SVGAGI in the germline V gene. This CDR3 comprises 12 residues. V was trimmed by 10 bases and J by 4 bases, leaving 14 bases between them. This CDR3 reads CATSNEEYEQYF. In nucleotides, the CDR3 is TGTGCCACCTCAAACGAAGAATACGAGCAGTACTTC.

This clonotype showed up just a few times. CDR3 sequence (DNA): TGTGCCAGCAGCCGATCCTACAATGAGCAGTTCTTC. Its protein is CASSRSYNEQFF. The chain employs TRBV6-2 or TRBV6-3 and TRBJ2-1; D uncertain. The CDR3 has 12 amino acids. Germline V gene sequence: CDR1 MNHEY, CDR2 SVGEGT. Between the trimmed V and J ends, which lost 6 bases and 1 base, there was a span of 4 bases.

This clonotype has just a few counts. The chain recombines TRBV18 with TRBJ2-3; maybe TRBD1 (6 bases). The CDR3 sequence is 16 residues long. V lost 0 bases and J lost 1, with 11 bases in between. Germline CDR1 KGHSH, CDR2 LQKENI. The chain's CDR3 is CASSPPDRKRTDTQYF. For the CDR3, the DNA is TGTGCCAGCTCACCACCGGACAGAAAACGCACAGATACGCAGTATTTT.

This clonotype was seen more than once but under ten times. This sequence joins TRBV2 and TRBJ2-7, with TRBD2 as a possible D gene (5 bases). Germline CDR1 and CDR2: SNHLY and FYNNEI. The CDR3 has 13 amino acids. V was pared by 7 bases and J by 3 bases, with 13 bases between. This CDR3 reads CASKATEGYEQYV. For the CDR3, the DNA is TGTGCCAGCAAAGCCACAGAGGGCTACGAGCAGTACGTC.

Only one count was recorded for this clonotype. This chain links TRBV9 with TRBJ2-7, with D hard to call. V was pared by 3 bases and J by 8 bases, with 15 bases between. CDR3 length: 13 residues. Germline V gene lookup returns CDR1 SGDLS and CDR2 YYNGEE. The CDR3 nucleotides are TGTGCCAGCAGCGCTGACTGGCTTTCCAAGCAGTACGTC. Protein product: CASSADWLSKQYV.

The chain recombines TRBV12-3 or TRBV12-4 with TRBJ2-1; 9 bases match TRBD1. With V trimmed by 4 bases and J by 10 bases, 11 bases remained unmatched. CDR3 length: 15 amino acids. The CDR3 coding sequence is TGTGCCAGCAGTTCTTATACCGGGACAGGGAACGAGCAGTTCTTC. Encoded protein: CASSSYTGTGNEQFF.

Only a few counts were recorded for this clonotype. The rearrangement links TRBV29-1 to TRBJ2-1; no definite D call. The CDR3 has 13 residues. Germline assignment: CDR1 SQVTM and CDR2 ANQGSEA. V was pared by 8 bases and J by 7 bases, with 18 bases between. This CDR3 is CSTGPAFGNEQFF. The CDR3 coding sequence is TGCAGCACCGGACCAGCATTCGGGAATGAGCAGTTCTTC.

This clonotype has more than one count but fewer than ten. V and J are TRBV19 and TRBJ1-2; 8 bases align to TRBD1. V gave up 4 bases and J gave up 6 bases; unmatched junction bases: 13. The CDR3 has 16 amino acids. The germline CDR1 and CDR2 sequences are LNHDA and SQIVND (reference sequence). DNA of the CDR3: TGTGCCAGTAGTACCTATGACAGGGGTCGTGACGATGGCTACACCTTC. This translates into CASSTYDRGRDDGYTF.

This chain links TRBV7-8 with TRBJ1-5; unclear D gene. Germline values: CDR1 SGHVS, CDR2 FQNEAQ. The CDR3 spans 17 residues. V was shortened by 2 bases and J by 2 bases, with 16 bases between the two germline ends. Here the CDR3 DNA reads TGTGCCAGCAGCTTAAGCCCGCGGGGAGGGCGCAATCAGCCCCAGCATTTT. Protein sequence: CASSLSPRGGRNQPQHF.

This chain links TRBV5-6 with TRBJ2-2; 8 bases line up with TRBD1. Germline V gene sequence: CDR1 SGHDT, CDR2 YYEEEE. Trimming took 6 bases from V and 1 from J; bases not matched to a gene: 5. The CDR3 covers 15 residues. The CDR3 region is CASTLDRGNTGELFF. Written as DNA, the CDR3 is TGTGCCAGCACCCTAGACAGGGGGAACACCGGGGAGCTGTTTTTT.

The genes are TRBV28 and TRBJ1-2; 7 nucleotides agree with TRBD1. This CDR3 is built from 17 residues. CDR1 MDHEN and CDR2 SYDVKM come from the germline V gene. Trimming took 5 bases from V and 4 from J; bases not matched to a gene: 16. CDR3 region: CASSPISDPNRGYGYTF. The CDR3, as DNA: TGTGCCAGCAGTCCAATCTCCGATCCGAACAGGGGCTATGGCTACACCTTC.

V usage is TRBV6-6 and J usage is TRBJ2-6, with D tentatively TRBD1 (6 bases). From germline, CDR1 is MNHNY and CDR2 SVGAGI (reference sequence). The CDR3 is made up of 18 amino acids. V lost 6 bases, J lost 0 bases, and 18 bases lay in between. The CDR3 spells CASRRGGAPFSGANVLTF. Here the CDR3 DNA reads TGTGCCAGCAGAAGAGGGGGTGCCCCCTTCTCTGGGGCCAACGTCCTGACTTTC.

For the CDR3, the DNA is TGTGCCAGCAGCTTAACCTCCGCCGTCCATAATTCACCCCTCCACTTT. This gives the protein CASSLTSAVHNSPLHF. The chain links TRBV7-2 to TRBJ1-6; D remains ambiguous. V was shortened by 2 bases and J by 5 bases, with 13 bases between the two germline ends. The V gene's germline CDR1 is SGHTA and CDR2 FQGNSA. This CDR3 contains 16 residues. The entire variable domain, with the rest obtained from reference TRBV7-2 and TRBJ1-6, is as follows: GAGVSQSPSNKVTEKGKDVELRCDPISGHTALYWYRQSLGQGLEFLIYFQGNSAPDKSGLPSDRFSAERTGGSVSTLTIQRTQQEDSAVYLCASSLTSAVHNSPLHFGNGTRLTVT.

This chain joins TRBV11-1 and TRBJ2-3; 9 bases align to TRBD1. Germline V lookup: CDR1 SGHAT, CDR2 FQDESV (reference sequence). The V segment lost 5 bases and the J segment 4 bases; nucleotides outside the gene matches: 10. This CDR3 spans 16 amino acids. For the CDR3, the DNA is TGTGCCAGCAGCCCGGAACCGGGACAGGGCGCAGATACGCAGTATTTT. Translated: CASSPEPGQGADTQYF.

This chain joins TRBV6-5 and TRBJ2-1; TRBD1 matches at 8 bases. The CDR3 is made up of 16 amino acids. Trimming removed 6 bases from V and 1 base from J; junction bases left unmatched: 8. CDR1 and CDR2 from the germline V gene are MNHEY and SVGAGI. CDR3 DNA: TGTGCCAGCAGGGACAGGGCACGATTATCCTACAATGAGCAGTTCTTC. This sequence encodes CASRDRARLSYNEQFF.

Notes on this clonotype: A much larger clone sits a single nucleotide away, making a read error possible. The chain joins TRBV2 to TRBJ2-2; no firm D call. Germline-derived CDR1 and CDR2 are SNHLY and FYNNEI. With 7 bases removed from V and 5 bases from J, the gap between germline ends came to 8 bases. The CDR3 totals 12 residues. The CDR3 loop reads CASTFRTGELFF. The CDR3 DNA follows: TGTGCCAGCACTTTTAGGACCGGGGAGCTGTTTTTT.

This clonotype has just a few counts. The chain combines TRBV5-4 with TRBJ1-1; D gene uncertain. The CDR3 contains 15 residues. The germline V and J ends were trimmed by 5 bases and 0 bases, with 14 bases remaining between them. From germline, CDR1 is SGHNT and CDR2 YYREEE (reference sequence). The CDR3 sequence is CASSQGRSVNTEAFF. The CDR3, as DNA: TGTGCCAGCAGTCAAGGACGGTCGGTGAACACTGAAGCTTTCTTT.

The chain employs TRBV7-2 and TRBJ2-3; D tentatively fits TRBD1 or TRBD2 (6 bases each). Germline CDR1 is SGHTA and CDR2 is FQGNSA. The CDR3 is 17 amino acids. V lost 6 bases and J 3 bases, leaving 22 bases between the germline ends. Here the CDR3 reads CASRKRGLGGLTDTQYF. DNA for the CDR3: TGTGCCAGCAGGAAGAGGGGTCTAGGGGGACTTACAGATACGCAGTATTTT. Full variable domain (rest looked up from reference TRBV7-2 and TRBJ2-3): GAGVSQSPSNKVTEKGKDVELRCDPISGHTALYWYRQSLGQGLEFLIYFQGNSAPDKSGLPSDRFSAERTGGSVSTLTIQRTQQEDSAVYLCASRKRGLGGLTDTQYFGPGTRLTVL.

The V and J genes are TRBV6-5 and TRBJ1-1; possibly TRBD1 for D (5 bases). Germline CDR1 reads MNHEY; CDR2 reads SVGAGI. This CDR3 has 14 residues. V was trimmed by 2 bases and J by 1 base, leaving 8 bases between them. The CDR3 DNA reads TGTGCCAGCAGTTACGCAGGGAAGAACACTGAAGCTTTCTTT. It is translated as CASSYAGKNTEAFF.

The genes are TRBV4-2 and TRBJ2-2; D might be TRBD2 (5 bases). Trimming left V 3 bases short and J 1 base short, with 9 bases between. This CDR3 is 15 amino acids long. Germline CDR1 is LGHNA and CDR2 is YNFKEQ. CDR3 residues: CASSHRDLNTGELFF. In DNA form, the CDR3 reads TGTGCCAGCAGCCACCGGGATCTGAACACCGGGGAGCTGTTTTTT.

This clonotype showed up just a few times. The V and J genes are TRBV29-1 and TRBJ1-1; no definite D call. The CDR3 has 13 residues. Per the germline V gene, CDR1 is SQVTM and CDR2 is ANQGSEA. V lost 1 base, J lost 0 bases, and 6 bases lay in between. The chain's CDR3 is CSVEGVVNTEAFF. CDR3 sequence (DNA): TGCAGCGTTGAAGGTGTTGTGAACACTGAAGCTTTCTTT. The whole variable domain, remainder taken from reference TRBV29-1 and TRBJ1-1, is SAVISQKPSRDICQRGTSLTIQCQVDSQVTMMFWYRQQPGQSLTLIATANQGSEATYESGFVIDKFPISRPNLTFSTLTVSNMSPEDSSIYLCSVEGVVNTEAFFGQGTRLTVV.

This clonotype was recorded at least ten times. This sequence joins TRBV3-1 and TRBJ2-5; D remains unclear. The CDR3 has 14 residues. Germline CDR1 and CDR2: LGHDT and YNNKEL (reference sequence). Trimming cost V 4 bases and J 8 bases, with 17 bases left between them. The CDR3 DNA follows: TGTGCCAGCAGCCTACTACACACCAAGAGAACCCAGTACTTC. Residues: CASSLLHTKRTQYF.

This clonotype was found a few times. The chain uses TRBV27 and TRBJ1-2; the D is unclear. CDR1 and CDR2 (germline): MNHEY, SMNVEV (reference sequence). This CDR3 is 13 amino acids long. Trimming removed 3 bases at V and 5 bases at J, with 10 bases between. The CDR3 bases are TGTGCCAGCAGTTTCCAGGAAGGGTATGGCTACACCTTC. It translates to CASSFQEGYGYTF.

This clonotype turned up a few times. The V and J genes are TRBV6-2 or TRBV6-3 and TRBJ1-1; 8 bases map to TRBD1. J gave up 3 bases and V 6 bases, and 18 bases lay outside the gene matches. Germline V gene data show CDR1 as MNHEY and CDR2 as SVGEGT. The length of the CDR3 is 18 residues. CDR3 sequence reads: CASSFVKGQGHRDTEAFF. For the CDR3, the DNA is TGTGCCAGCAGCTTCGTAAAAGGACAGGGCCATCGGGACACTGAAGCTTTCTTT.